The T cell receptor beta chain described here comes from a study of shared T cell receptors in the human thymus. Here immunoSEQ multiplex PCR was the method, and the copy in TCRdb shows in-frame clones only, minus some. The table records 600,000 or so clones, over 75% of them present only once. This CDR3 comprises 17 residues. The ends were cut back, 5 bases at V and 0 bases at J, with 14 bases in the middle. CDR1 LNHNV and CDR2 YYDKDF come from the germline V gene (reference sequence). This sample also appeared in a second study, on human thymus T cells. This second report adds: Donors were healthy Finnish infants having corrective surgery for congenital heart defects. Corrective cardiac surgery supplied the resected thymus tissue. Across thymic and blood repertoires, the usage of V and J genes appeared to be biased. Thymic TCR repertoires of unrelated people reportedly overlapped highly.

What was sequenced was thymocytes. The rearrangement uses TRBV15 and TRBJ2-6, with D perhaps TRBD1 (6 bases). The sequence was collected from a boy in the first two years of life with a congenital heart defect. CDR3 sequence reads: CATSRGQRFSGANVLTF. In nucleotides, the CDR3 is TGTGCCACCAGCCGTGGACAGAGGTTCTCTGGGGCCAACGTCCTGACTTTC.